The clone carrying this TCR beta chain was detected only a few times. What it recognizes is unknown. The sample is drawn from a study of CD8 T cells in ankylosing spondylitis. Study results and caveats: Earlier studies detected some motif variants in reactive arthritis synovial fluid and blood. Significant enrichment of disease-linked clones was reportedly seen in matched ankylosing spondylitis synovial fluid.

It was by quantitative 5'-RACE with molecular barcodes that TCR beta libraries were made. TCRdb re-derived calls from the 5' RACE reads in MiXCR, one entry per CDR3 protein. This table holds some 130,000 distinct CDR3 sequences, 5.5% to 7.5% found once. The length of the CDR3 is 17 residues. V was cut by 7 bases and J by 1 base, with 18 bases left in between. Germline V gene lookup returns CDR1 SGHRS and CDR2 YFSETQ. The genes are TRBV5-1 and TRBJ2-6; D is possibly TRBD1 (5 bases). Sequencing was performed on blood, either unsorted or a sorted T cell fraction (not recorded which). The source of this sequence is a female donor with ankylosing spondylitis or in good health (not recorded which). The CDR3 DNA reads TGCGCCAGCGCCTCTTCAGGGTTCGGGTCTGGGGCCAACGTCCTGACTTTC. Residues: CASASSGFGSGANVLTF.